This T cell receptor beta chain was obtained from a study of early T cells in non-severe SARS-CoV-2 infection. Each CDR3 protein is one row after TCRdb ran MiXCR on the 5' RACE reads. The repertoire holds approximately 100,000 distinct CDR3 sequences, with 13% to 15% as singletons. The CDR3 contains 18 residues. The V gene lost 0 bases and the J gene lost 0 bases, with 15 bases spanning the gap. CDR1 and CDR2 (germline): SGDLS, YYNGEE. Concerning this clonotype: This may arise from a read error, as a much more abundant clone is one base away. Here the CDR3 omits its conserved ending phenylalanine or tryptophan, so a read error is the likely source.

This TCR was sampled from an adult who was a healthcare worker with PCR-confirmed SARS-CoV-2 infection or an uninfected control (not recorded which). Sequences were obtained from whole blood. J is TRBJ2-2 and V is TRBV9; D perhaps matches TRBD1 (5 bases). Here the CDR3 DNA reads TGTGCCAGCAGCGTAGGCCGGACATCTCGACCGAACACCGGGGAGCTGTTTTTA. This gives the protein CASSVGRTSRPNTGELFL.